The clone carrying this TCR beta chain was seen more than once but under ten times. What it recognizes is unknown. Here the gene names and germline are mouse. The CDR3 goes on 4 residues after the read ends, and that part is filled in from the germline J gene. This CDR3 region has 11 residues. Germline V gives CDR1 NSQYPW, CDR2 LRSPGD (reference sequence). Separation of pooled cutaneous lymph node cells was by sorting with CD4, CD8alpha, NKG2D, NKG2ACE and other markers. The data are from a study of CD8+ T cells in alopecia areata. Overall study context: Grafted skin came from C3H/HeJ donors with spontaneous alopecia (about 6-13 months old) and was placed on roughly 7-10-week-old female C3H/HeJ mice. Notes on the study in general: Normal skin's resident alphabeta T cells are sequenced alongside lesional scalp T cells.

As the sequencing template, cDNA was produced by extracting RNA and reverse transcribing it. Clones were read by immunoSEQ multiplex PCR, and TCRdb kept only the in-frame ones, dropping some. Listed for the sample are 200,000 to 300,000 clones, none seen a single time. This clonotype was obtained from a C3H/HeJ mouse with alopecia areata. Mouse strain MHC haplotype: H2-k. Sequenced sample: CD4+ T cells sorted from a lymph node. This sequence joins TRBV1 and TRBJ2-7; D not resolved. The CDR3: CTCSVSYEQYF. The DNA read from the CDR3 is TGCACCTGCAGCGTTTCATAT. Full variable domain (remainder filled in from reference TRBV1 and TRBJ2-7): VTLLEQNPRWRLVPRGQAVNLRCILKNSQYPWMSWYQQDLQKQLQWLFTLRSPGDKEVKSLPGADYLATRVTDTELRLQVANMSQGRTLYCTCSVSYEQYFGPGTRLTVL.